Presented here are 31 T cell receptor beta chains from one specimen sequenced in a study of blood T cell repertoires in COVID-19. Measured with immunoSEQ multiplex PCR; TCRdb has only the in-frame clones, and not every one. The sample records 30,000 to 45,000 clones, around 81% being singletons. Sequenced material: peripheral blood. Receptor source: a human donor in a cohort sampled during active COVID-19.

The V call is TRBV6-6, the J call TRBJ1-5, with D unresolved. Germline V gene data show CDR1 as MNHNY and CDR2 as SVGAGI (reference sequence). This CDR3 has 13 residues. V was trimmed by 2 bases and J by 5 bases, leaving 7 bases between them. The CDR3 sequence is CASSYADYQPQHF. The CDR3 nucleotides read TGTGCCAGCAGTTACGCCGACTATCAGCCCCAGCATTTT.

The chain combines TRBV7-9 with TRBJ1-2; maybe TRBD1 (6 bases). The germline CDR1 and CDR2 sequences are SEHNR and FQNEAQ (reference sequence). The CDR3 runs 15 residues. V was clipped by 8 bases and J by 4 bases, with 20 bases between them. The CDR3 protein is CASGGRGGRTYGYTF. The CDR3 DNA is TGTGCCAGCGGCGGACGCGGGGGGCGCACCTATGGCTACACCTTC.

The gene calls are TRBV7-2 and TRBJ2-5, with 8 bases identical to TRBD1. The CDR3 sequence is 16 residues long. Germline V gene data show CDR1 as SGHTA and CDR2 as FQGNSA. The junction had 11 bases not matched to a gene; V was cut back by 3 bases and J by 5 bases. The CDR3 DNA reads as TGTGCCAGCAGCTTCCCTGGAGAGGGACAGGTCGAGACCCAGTACTTC. Protein product: CASSFPGEGQVETQYF.

This chain links TRBV7-2 with TRBJ2-7, with 8 bases aligning to TRBD1. There are 17 residues in the CDR3. Germline loops: CDR1 SGHTA, CDR2 FQGNSA. With 1 base clipped from V and 5 bases from J, the junction kept 13 bases outside the gene matches. CDR3 region: CASSLEGWGRGRHEQYF. The DNA for the CDR3 is TGTGCCAGCAGCTTAGAAGGTTGGGGCAGGGGGCGCCACGAGCAGTACTTC.

This clone has only a few counts. The gene calls are TRBV6-1 and TRBJ1-6; TRBD1 matches at 8 bases. CDR1 is MNHNS and CDR2 is SASEGT in the germline V gene. The junction had 8 bases not matched to a gene; V was cut back by 3 bases and J by 10 bases. This CDR3 region has 15 residues. CDR3 amino acids: CASSDRGTGWSPLHF. In DNA form, the CDR3 reads TGTGCCAGCAGTGACAGAGGGACAGGTTGGTCACCCCTCCACTTT.

The CDR3 loop is CASSQEIWRSGRLNTEAFF. CDR3 in DNA: TGCGCCAGCAGCCAAGAGATCTGGAGGTCTGGTAGGTTGAACACTGAAGCTTTCTTT. The chain carries TRBV4-3 and TRBJ1-1, with no clear D. V gave up 0 bases and J gave up 0 bases, with 20 bases separating them. This CDR3 has 19 amino acids. In germline, CDR1 is LGHNA, CDR2 YSLEER.

V gene TRBV12-3 or TRBV12-4 combines with J gene TRBJ2-1; D might be TRBD2 (5 bases). The length of the CDR3 is 11 residues. Trimming removed 2 bases from V and 11 bases from J, with 7 bases in between. CDR3 protein: CASSLSGKQFF. As DNA, the CDR3 is TGTGCCAGCAGTTTATCGGGGAAGCAGTTCTTC.

The chain carries TRBV7-8 and TRBJ1-2; 8 bases map to TRBD1. The CDR3 covers 15 residues. V lost 1 base and J lost 8; bases outside the gene matches: 9. Germline V gives CDR1 SGHVS, CDR2 FQNEAQ. The CDR3 DNA reads as TGTGCCAGCAGCTTAGGGGCTACAGGGGGGGCCGGCTACACCTTC. Translating gives CASSLGATGGAGYTF.

J is TRBJ2-2 and V is TRBV5-1, with 7 bases fitting TRBD1. Germline CDR1 reads SGHRS; CDR2 reads YFSETQ. The CDR3 is made up of 16 amino acids. Losses at the gene ends were 4 bases for V and 0 bases for J; bases not matched to a gene: 6. CDR3 bases: TGCGCCAGCAGCCTCGGACAGGCGACGAACACCGGGGAGCTGTTTTTT. Translation gives CASSLGQATNTGELFF. Full variable domain (missing parts from reference TRBV5-1 and TRBJ2-2): KAGVTQTPRYLIKTRGQQVTLSCSPISGHRSVSWYQQTPGQGLQFLFEYFSETQRNKGNFPGRFSGRQFSNSRSEMNVSTLELGDSALYLCASSLGQATNTGELFFGEGSRLTVL.

V is TRBV7-9 and J is TRBJ2-5; 7 nucleotides line up with TRBD2. The CDR3 is 14 amino acids. J gave up 4 bases and V 0 bases, and 2 bases lay outside the gene matches. The germline CDR1 and CDR2 sequences are SEHNR and FQNEAQ (reference sequence). The CDR3 loop reads CASSLAGGVETQYF. CDR3 DNA sequence: TGTGCCAGCAGCTTAGCGGGGGGGGTAGAGACCCAGTACTTC.

This clone was counted a single time. The chain links TRBV10-3 to TRBJ2-2, with 9 bases aligning to TRBD2. This CDR3 contains 16 residues. The J segment lost 8 bases and the V segment lost 3 bases, leaving 10 bases of the junction unmatched. Germline V gives CDR1 ENHRY, CDR2 SYGVKD. DNA of the CDR3: TGTGCCATCAGTGATCTGCTAGCGGGGTCCTCTGGGGAGCTGTTTTTT. Protein product: CAISDLLAGSSGELFF.

J is TRBJ2-2 and V is TRBV4-3; D is undetermined. Germline V CDR1 and CDR2: LGHNA, YSLEER. This CDR3 contains 14 residues. Trimming cost V 2 bases and J 2 bases, with 6 bases left between them. CDR3 protein: CASSQLTNTGELFF. Written as DNA, the CDR3 is TGCGCCAGCAGCCAATTAACTAACACCGGGGAGCTGTTTTTT.

CDR3 in amino acids: CASSQEGEVSPLHF. CDR3 bases: TGTGCCAGCAGCCAAGAAGGGGAGGTTTCACCCCTCCACTTT. The chain is built from TRBV3-1 (or the pseudogene TRBV3-2) and TRBJ1-6, with a possible D match to TRBD1 (5 bases). V was pared by 0 bases and J by 9 bases, with 9 bases between. CDR3 size: 14 residues. Germline-derived CDR1 and CDR2 are LGHDT and YNNKEL (reference sequence).

The chain links TRBV9 to TRBJ2-3; 11 bases align to TRBD2. V gave up 3 bases and J gave up 0 bases; unmatched junction bases: 6. The CDR3 contains 17 residues. CDR1 and CDR2 from the germline V gene are SGDLS and YYNGEE. The DNA of the CDR3 is TGTGCCAGCAGCGCCCGACTAGCGGGATCTAGCACAGATACGCAGTATTTT. Amino acids: CASSARLAGSSTDTQYF. Supplemented by reference TRBV9 and TRBJ2-3, the full variable domain reads DSGVTQTPKHLITATGQRVTLRCSPRSGDLSVYWYQQSLDQGLQFLIQYYNGEERAKGNILERFSAQQFPDLHSELNLSSLELGDSALYFCASSARLAGSSTDTQYFGPGTRLTVL.

The V call is TRBV7-3, the J call TRBJ1-6, with TRBD1 matching over 8 bases. The V and J ends lost 2 bases and 15 bases, in that order; junction bases with no gene match: 6. Germline CDR1 and CDR2: SGHTA and FQGTGA. The CDR3 totals 13 residues. The CDR3 sequence is CASSLGTGTGLHF. In nucleotides, the CDR3 is TGTGCCAGCAGCTTAGGGACCGGGACAGGCCTCCACTTT.

Only a few counts were recorded for this clone. This rearrangement joins TRBV7-6 to TRBJ1-6, with 9 bases lining up with TRBD1. CDR3 length equals 14 residues. Per germline, CDR1 SGHVS and CDR2 FNYEAQ. V lost 5 bases and J lost 7; bases outside the gene matches: 3. The CDR3 reads CASSATGGNSPLHF. In DNA form, the CDR3 reads TGTGCCAGCAGCGCCACAGGGGGCAATTCACCCCTCCACTTT.

This chain joins TRBV2 and TRBJ1-2, with D possibly matching TRBD1 (5 bases). Germline assignment: CDR1 SNHLY and CDR2 FYNNEI. The V end lost 4 bases, the J end lost 0 bases, and 15 bases lay between the germline ends. The CDR3 covers 16 residues. The CDR3 DNA reads as TGTGCCAGCAGTGTTGGCGGGACTCAGACTAACTATGGCTACACCTTC. Residues: CASSVGGTQTNYGYTF.

The chain carries TRBV11-1 and TRBJ1-2; 8 bases align to TRBD1. The germline V gene encodes CDR1 SGHAT and CDR2 FQDESV (reference sequence). The ends lost 2 bases at V and 8 bases at J; junction bases unmatched: 4. The CDR3 is 13 residues long. The CDR3 reads CASSLQGASGYTF. The CDR3 DNA reads TGTGCCAGCAGCTTACAGGGGGCCAGCGGCTACACCTTC.

This clone was observed once. J is TRBJ2-3 and V is TRBV19, with 7 nucleotides matching TRBD1. Trimming took 4 bases from V and 2 from J; bases not matched to a gene: 6. From germline, CDR1 is LNHDA and CDR2 SQIVND (reference sequence). This CDR3 is 15 amino acids long. The CDR3: CASSTSGQATDTQYF. CDR3 bases: TGTGCCAGTAGTACCTCAGGACAGGCCACAGATACGCAGTATTTT.

This clone is deemed medium-sized. The chain links TRBV6-5 to TRBJ1-1; no definite D call. Germline CDR1 and CDR2: MNHEY and SVGAGI. The CDR3 is made up of 11 amino acids. V lost 8 bases, J lost 2 bases, and 6 bases lay in between. In nucleotides, the CDR3 is TGTGCCAGCGGCCTCAACACTGAAGCTTTCTTT. It translates to CASGLNTEAFF.

This chain uses TRBV6-6 with TRBJ1-1; 7 nucleotides align to TRBD1. J lost 3 bases, V lost 5 bases, and 3 bases had no gene match. This CDR3 has 13 amino acids. Germline values: CDR1 MNHNY, CDR2 SVGAGI (reference sequence). The CDR3 region has the DNA TGTGCCAGCAGTACTACAGGGGACACTGAAGCTTTCTTT. As protein: CASSTTGDTEAFF.

The chain has TRBV2 and TRBJ2-7; 7 bases agree with TRBD2. The CDR3 runs 15 residues. J gave up 7 bases and V 7 bases, and 16 bases lay outside the gene matches. Germline loops: CDR1 SNHLY, CDR2 FYNNEI. CDR3 region: CASTQSGILSGEQYF. The CDR3 bases are TGTGCCAGCACCCAGAGCGGGATCCTCAGCGGGGAGCAGTACTTC. The complete variable domain, with remaining parts taken from reference TRBV2 and TRBJ2-7, reads EPEVTQTPSHQVTQMGQEVILRCVPISNHLYFYWYRQILGQKVEFLVSFYNNEISEKSEIFDDQFSVERPDGSNFTLKIRSTKLEDSAMYFCASTQSGILSGEQYFGPGTRLTVT.

For the CDR3, the DNA is TGTGCCAGCAGCCGAGGGACTAGCGGGGGGGGCACAGATACGCAGTATTTT. This codes for CASSRGTSGGGTDTQYF. This rearrangement joins TRBV5-8 to TRBJ2-3, with TRBD2 matching over 16 bases. J was trimmed by 1 base and V by 4 bases; bases with no gene match: 3. The length of the CDR3 is 17 residues. Germline V CDR1 and CDR2: SGHTS, YDEGEE.

V and J are TRBV7-8 and TRBJ1-2; a possible D gene is TRBD1 (6 bases). Germline lookup yields CDR1 SGHVS and CDR2 FQNEAQ. This CDR3 comprises 14 residues. The V gene lost 5 bases and the J gene lost 2 bases, with 12 bases spanning the gap. The CDR3 reads CASSRAQGNYGYTF. The CDR3, as DNA: TGTGCCAGCAGCCGAGCGCAGGGGAACTATGGCTACACCTTC.

A single count supports this clone. The genes are TRBV5-1 and TRBJ2-7; 11 bases map to TRBD1. With V trimmed by 4 bases and J by 0 bases, 3 bases remained unmatched. Germline V CDR1 and CDR2: SGHRS, YFSETQ. The CDR3 length is 15 residues. This chain's CDR3 is CASSPGTGGSYEQYF. CDR3 bases: TGCGCCAGCAGCCCTGGGACAGGGGGCTCCTACGAGCAGTACTTC.

The chain has TRBV4-1 and TRBJ2-2, with 8 bases identical to TRBD1. Germline values: CDR1 MGHRA, CDR2 YSYEKL. The CDR3 covers 15 residues. V lost 5 bases and J lost 5; bases outside the gene matches: 7. CDR3 sequence: CASSTTGGGTGELFF. The CDR3 DNA is TGCGCCAGCAGCACCACAGGGGGAGGTACCGGGGAGCTGTTTTTT.

The chain links TRBV6-7 to TRBJ2-3; TRBD2 agrees at 7 bases. TRBV6-7 is assigned to the ORF class and has an uncertain function. The CDR3 has 15 amino acids. Losses at the gene ends were 11 bases for V and 1 base for J; bases not matched to a gene: 12. Here the CDR3 reads CASQGLVIRTDTQYF. The CDR3 nucleotides read TGTGCCTCTCAAGGACTAGTTATTCGCACAGATACGCAGTATTTT.

The genes are TRBV27 and TRBJ2-3; D is possibly TRBD2 (5 bases). Deletions cut 8 bases from V and 6 bases from J, with 6 bases between. The CDR3 covers 10 residues. Germline loops: CDR1 MNHEY, CDR2 SMNVEV (reference sequence). The CDR3 nucleotides read TGTGCCAGCGGACTCGATACGCAGTATTTT. It yields the protein CASGLDTQYF.

This rearrangement joins TRBV11-3 to TRBJ2-3; 7 positions agree with TRBD2. Germline-derived CDR1 and CDR2 are SGHNT and YENEEA. Trimming removed 5 bases from V and 0 bases from J; junction bases left unmatched: 14. The CDR3 has 18 amino acids. CDR3 loop: CASSQYRLGGMSTDTQYF. For the CDR3, the DNA is TGTGCCAGCAGCCAATATAGGCTGGGGGGGATGAGCACAGATACGCAGTATTTT.

The CDR3 coding sequence is TGTGCCAGCACTTCCGGGACAGGGAGATACGAGCAGTACTTC. It specifies CASTSGTGRYEQYF. This chain joins TRBV14 and TRBJ2-7; TRBD1 agrees at 9 bases. Germline CDR1 is SGHDN and CDR2 is FVKESK. V dropped 7 bases and J dropped 4; count of bases not matched to a gene: 8. The CDR3 sequence is 14 residues long.

The chain has TRBV5-8 and TRBJ2-7; D perhaps matches TRBD1 (5 bases). Trimming pared 4 bases from V and 1 base from J, leaving 15 bases between. The CDR3 consists of 15 residues. The germline gives CDR1 SGHTS, CDR2 YDEGEE. The CDR3, as DNA: TGTGCCAGCAGCCCCTGGACACAACTATCCTACGAGCAGTACTTC. The encoded protein is CASSPWTQLSYEQYF. Looking up the rest from reference TRBV5-8 and TRBJ2-7 gives the full variable domain: EAGVTQSPTHLIKTRGQQATLRCSPISGHTSVYWYQQALGLGLQFLLWYDEGEERNRGNFPPRFSGRQFPNYSSELNVNALELEDSALYLCASSPWTQLSYEQYFGPGTRLTVT.